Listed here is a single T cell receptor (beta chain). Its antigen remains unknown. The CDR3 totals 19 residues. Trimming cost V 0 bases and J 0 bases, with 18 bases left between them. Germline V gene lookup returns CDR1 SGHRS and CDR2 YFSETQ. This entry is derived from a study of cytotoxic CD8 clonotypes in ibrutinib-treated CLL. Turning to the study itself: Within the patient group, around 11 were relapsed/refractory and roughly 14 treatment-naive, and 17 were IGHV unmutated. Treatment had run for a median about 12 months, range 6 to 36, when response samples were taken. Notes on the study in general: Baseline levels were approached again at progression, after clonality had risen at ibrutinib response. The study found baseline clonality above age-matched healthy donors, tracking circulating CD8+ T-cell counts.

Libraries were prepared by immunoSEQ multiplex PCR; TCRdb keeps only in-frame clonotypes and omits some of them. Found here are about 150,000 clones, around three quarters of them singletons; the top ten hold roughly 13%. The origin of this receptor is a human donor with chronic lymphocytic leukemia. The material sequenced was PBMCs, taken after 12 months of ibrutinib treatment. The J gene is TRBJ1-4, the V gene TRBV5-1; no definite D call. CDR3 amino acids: CASSLDSIGPYSTNEKLFF. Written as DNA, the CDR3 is TGCGCCAGCAGCTTGGACAGCATCGGCCCATATTCAACTAATGAAAAACTGTTTTTT.